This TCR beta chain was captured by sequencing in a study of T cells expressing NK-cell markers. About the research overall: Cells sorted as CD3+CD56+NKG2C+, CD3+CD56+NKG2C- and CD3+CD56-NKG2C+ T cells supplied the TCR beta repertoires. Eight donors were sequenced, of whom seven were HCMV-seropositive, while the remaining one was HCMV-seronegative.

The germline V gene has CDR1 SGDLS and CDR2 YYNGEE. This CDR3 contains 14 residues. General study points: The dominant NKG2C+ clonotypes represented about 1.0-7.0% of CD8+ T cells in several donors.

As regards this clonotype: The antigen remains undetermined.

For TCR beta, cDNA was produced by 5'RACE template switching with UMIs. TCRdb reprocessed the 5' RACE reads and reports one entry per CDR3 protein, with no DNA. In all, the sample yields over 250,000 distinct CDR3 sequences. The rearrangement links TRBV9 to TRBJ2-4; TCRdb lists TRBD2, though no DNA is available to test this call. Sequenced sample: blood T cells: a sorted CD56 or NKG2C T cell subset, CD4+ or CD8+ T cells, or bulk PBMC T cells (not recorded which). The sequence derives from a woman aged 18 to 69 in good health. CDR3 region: CASSTSGGKNIQYF.